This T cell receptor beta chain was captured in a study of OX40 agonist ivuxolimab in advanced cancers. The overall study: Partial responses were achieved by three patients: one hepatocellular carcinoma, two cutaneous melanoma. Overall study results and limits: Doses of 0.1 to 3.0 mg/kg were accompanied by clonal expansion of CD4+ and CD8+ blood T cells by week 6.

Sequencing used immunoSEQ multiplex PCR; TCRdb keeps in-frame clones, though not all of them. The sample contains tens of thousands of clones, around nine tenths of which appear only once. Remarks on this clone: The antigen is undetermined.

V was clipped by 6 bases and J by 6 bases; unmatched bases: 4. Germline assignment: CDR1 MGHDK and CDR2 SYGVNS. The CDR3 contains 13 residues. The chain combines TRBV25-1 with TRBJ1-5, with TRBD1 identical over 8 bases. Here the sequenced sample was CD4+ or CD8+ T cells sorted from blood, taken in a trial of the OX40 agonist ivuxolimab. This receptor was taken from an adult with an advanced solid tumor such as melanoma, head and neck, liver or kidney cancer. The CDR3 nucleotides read TGTGCCAGCAGAGGACAGGGCCGTCAGCCCCAGCATTTT. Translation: CASRGQGRQPQHF.